The 28 T cell receptor beta chains below come from one sample, sequenced in a study of regulatory T cells in long-lasting Graves disease (dated by TCRdb to the early 2020s). The library relied on multiplex PCR. The run used an Illumina HiSeq 4000. TCR beta libraries were built with iRepertoire HTBI primers and Arm-PCR amplification of CDR3 regions. TCRdb cleaned the public reads at Q25 with fastp, built clones with MiXCR and kept in-frame beta chains. Every entry covers one CDR3 protein and lists the most common genes and DNA from its rows. A total of under 300,000 distinct CDR3 sequences appear in this sample, roughly 21% of them only once. The top ten clones comprise approximately 15% of the sample. The time point tag for this specimen amounts to: newly diagnosed GD, antithyroid drugs for less than 3 months. For both TCR sequencing and RNA sequencing, RNA was extracted from PBMCs using TRIzol. The input for sequencing was peripheral blood mononuclear cells (PBMCs), taken at new diagnosis, from a patient treated with antithyroid drugs. Receptors were obtained from a female donor with Graves disease.

About this clonotype itself: A read error may produce the germline difference seen at one junction end. The chain recombines TRBV2 with TRBJ1-2; no firm D call. The germline gives CDR1 SNHLY, CDR2 FYNNEI. The CDR3 covers 12 residues. The CDR3 DNA reads TGTGCTAGCAGTGGACTGAAAGGAGGCTACACCTTC. Protein product: CASSGLKGGYTF.

A note on this clonotype: A read error likely explains this, since a far larger clone differs by one base. The genes are TRBV7-2 and TRBJ2-1, with 8 bases matching TRBD1. CDR1 and CDR2 (germline): SGHTA, FQGNSA. This CDR3 region has 15 residues. V gave up 1 base and J gave up 6 bases; unmatched junction bases: 5. The CDR3 nucleotides read TGTGCCAGCAGCTTAGGAGGTACAGGGGGCAATGAGCAGTTCTTC. It yields the protein CASSLGGTGGNEQFF.

The chain joins TRBV7-3 to TRBJ2-3, with D tentatively TRBD1 (5 bases). This CDR3 contains 15 residues. Germline CDR1 SGHTA, CDR2 FQGTGA. Between the trimmed V and J ends, which lost 4 bases and 2 bases, there was a span of 13 bases. The CDR3 bases are TGTGCCAGCAGCTGGGGCCATCATAACACAGATACGCAGTATTTT. It is translated as CASSWGHHNTDTQYF.

The chain links TRBV6-2 or TRBV6-3 to TRBJ2-7; 7 bases match TRBD1. This CDR3 is built from 15 residues. The junction had 4 bases not matched to a gene; V was cut back by 0 bases and J by 2 bases. Germline V CDR1 and CDR2: MNHEY, SVGEGT. CDR3 region: CASSYSIDRAYEQYF. The CDR3 DNA reads TGTGCCAGCAGTTACTCGATTGACAGGGCCTACGAGCAGTACTTC.

This clonotype was seen ten or more times. The rearrangement links TRBV24-1 to TRBJ2-5; D perhaps matches TRBD2 (7 bases). CDR3 length equals 16 residues. CDR1 and CDR2 from the germline V gene are KGHDR and SFDVKD. The V and J ends lost 5 bases and 0 bases respectively, with 15 bases between them. The CDR3 coding sequence is TGTGCCACCAGTGTAGGGGGGGCACTTGACCAAGAGACCCAGTACTTC. Amino acids: CATSVGGALDQETQYF.

The chain is built from TRBV7-2 and TRBJ2-5; D uncertain. CDR1 is SGHTA, CDR2 FQGNSA, per germline. V was clipped by 11 bases and J by 1 base, with 14 bases between them. The CDR3 totals 13 residues. CDR3 in amino acids: CAYKDGFQETQYF. The CDR3 region has the DNA TGTGCCTACAAAGACGGGTTCCAAGAGACCCAGTACTTC.

This clonotype was seen at least ten times. The chain combines TRBV3-1 with TRBJ2-1; 7 nucleotides agree with TRBD2. Germline V gene lookup returns CDR1 LGHDT and CDR2 YNNKEL (reference sequence). The CDR3 sequence is 15 residues long. After removal of 4 bases from V and 1 base from J, the junction contained 4 bases not matched to a gene. The CDR3 loop is CASSPRLASYNEQFF. The CDR3 coding sequence is TGTGCCAGCAGCCCTCGACTAGCATCCTACAATGAGCAGTTCTTC.

In its sample, this clonotype was seen once. The chain links TRBV7-2 to TRBJ2-3, with 8 bases aligning to TRBD2. After removal of 5 bases from V and 1 base from J, the junction contained 8 bases not matched to a gene. The CDR3 covers 16 residues. The germline V gene encodes CDR1 SGHTA and CDR2 FQGNSA. CDR3 residues: CASSREGGYRTDTQYF. The CDR3 DNA reads as TGTGCCAGCAGCCGGGAGGGGGGGTACCGCACAGATACGCAGTATTTT.

In the case of this clonotype: A read error may be the cause here, since a much bigger clone is one base away. The chain carries TRBV7-2 and TRBJ2-7, with 8 bases that match TRBD2. This CDR3 region has 15 residues. Trimming took 8 bases from V and 0 from J; bases not matched to a gene: 9. The V gene's germline CDR1 is SGHTA and CDR2 FQGNSA. Here the CDR3 DNA reads TGTGCCAGCTGCCGATGGAGCGGGAGCTCCTACGAGCAGTACTTC. It translates to CASCRWSGSSYEQYF.

This clonotype was seen only once. A single base is all that separates this from a far larger clone, so a read error is likely. This chain uses TRBV7-6 with TRBJ2-1; D is unresolved. Germline assignment: CDR1 SGHVS and CDR2 FNYEAQ. CDR3 length: 14 amino acids. The CDR3 DNA follows: TGTACCAGCAGCGAGACGGGCGGATCGGATGAGCAGTTCTTC. Its protein is CTSSETGGSDEQFF. The complete variable domain, with remaining parts taken from reference TRBV7-6 and TRBJ2-1, reads GAGVSQSPRYKVTKRGQDVALRCDPISGHVSLYWYRQALGQGPEFLTYFNYEAQQDKSGLPNDRFSAERPEGSISTLTIQRTEQRDSAMYRCTSSETGGSDEQFFGPGTRLTVL.

The chain combines TRBV6-5 with TRBJ1-3; D call uncertain. Trimming took off 0 bases at V and 4 bases at J, with 1 base between the two ends. The CDR3 has 12 residues. Germline V gene sequence: CDR1 MNHEY, CDR2 SVGAGI. CDR3 bases: TGTGCCAGCAGTTACTCCGGAAACACCATATATTTT. Translated: CASSYSGNTIYF.

This clonotype has a count of ten or more. V gene TRBV5-1 combines with J gene TRBJ1-2; possibly TRBD1 for D (6 bases). Trimming pared 4 bases from V and 6 bases from J, leaving 16 bases between. CDR1 SGHRS and CDR2 YFSETQ come from the germline V gene. The CDR3 is 14 amino acids. CDR3 coding DNA: TGCGCCAGCAGCAAGGCCTCAGGGGTTCATGGCTACACCTTC. Protein sequence: CASSKASGVHGYTF.

About this clonotype itself: A much larger clone differs from this one at a single base, so this may be a read error. This CDR3 fails to terminate in the conserved phenylalanine or tryptophan, so it likely reflects a read error. This sequence joins TRBV30 and TRBJ1-1; 7 nucleotides match TRBD1. The germline V gene encodes CDR1 GTSNPN and CDR2 SVGIG (reference sequence). The CDR3 runs to 13 residues. V lost 4 bases, J lost 0 bases, and 2 bases stayed unmatched. This chain's CDR3 is CAWKDRVNTEAFL. The CDR3 DNA reads as TGTGCCTGGAAAGACAGGGTGAACACTGAAGCTTTCTTA.

This clonotype was seen many times. V and J are TRBV7-2 and TRBJ1-4; unclear D gene. V dropped 8 bases and J dropped 6 bases, with 13 bases sitting between them. The CDR3 extends over 13 amino acids. Germline V lookup: CDR1 SGHTA, CDR2 FQGNSA. The CDR3 here is CASGDRGYEKLFF. The CDR3 nucleotides read TGTGCCAGCGGGGATCGGGGTTATGAAAAACTGTTTTTT.

A word on this clonotype: A much larger clonotype is one base distant, so this may be a read error. The chain links TRBV29-1 to TRBJ2-1; a possible D gene is TRBD2 (6 bases). Deletions cut 0 bases from V and 8 bases from J, with 14 bases between. Germline CDR1 is SQVTM and CDR2 is ANQGSEA. The CDR3 totals 14 residues. The CDR3 DNA reads as TGCAGCGTTGAAGATCGGCGGGGTAGCGATGAGCAGTTCTTC. Its translation is CSVEDRRGSDEQFF.

This clonotype was counted many times. This chain connects TRBV7-2 to TRBJ2-5; 9 bases align to TRBD1. The junction had 7 bases not matched to a gene; V was cut back by 0 bases and J by 5 bases. Germline V gene lookup returns CDR1 SGHTA and CDR2 FQGNSA. The length of the CDR3 is 16 residues. The CDR3 here is CASSLARNRGQETQYF. CDR3 sequence (DNA): TGTGCCAGCAGCTTAGCGCGGAACAGGGGGCAGGAGACCCAGTACTTC.

The rearrangement joins TRBV13 to TRBJ2-1; 13 bases match TRBD2. This CDR3 is 14 amino acids long. With 6 bases clipped from V and 9 bases from J, the junction kept 5 bases outside the gene matches. From germline, CDR1 is PRHDT and CDR2 FYEKMQ (reference sequence). The CDR3 bases are TGTGCCAGCAGTATTGGACTAGCGGGAGCTGAGCAGTTCTTC. Residues: CASSIGLAGAEQFF.

As regards this clonotype: This clone may be a read error of a much larger clone one base away. This rearrangement joins TRBV6-2 or TRBV6-3 to TRBJ1-5; maybe TRBD1 (5 bases). From germline, CDR1 is MNHEY and CDR2 SVGEGT. This CDR3 comprises 18 residues. The CDR3 loop reads CACSYQLGGRASDQPQHF. Here the CDR3 DNA reads TGTGCCTGCAGTTACCAACTAGGAGGCAGGGCCAGCGATCAGCCCCAGCATTTT.

On this clonotype: With only one base between it and a far larger clone, this is likely a read error. The chain is built from TRBV6-5 and TRBJ2-3; no firm D call. V dropped 4 bases and J dropped 1 base, with 9 bases sitting between them. The CDR3 loop spans 14 amino acids. Germline V gives CDR1 MNHEY, CDR2 SVGAGI. In DNA form, the CDR3 reads TGTGCCAGCAGTTCCGGGTACGGCACAGATACGCAGTATTTT. Residues: CASSSGYGTDTQYF.

This clonotype was observed a few times. The CDR3 region is CASSQEGSMNEKLFF. CDR3 nucleotides: TGCGCCAGCAGCCAAGAGGGCAGTATGAATGAAAAACTGTTTTTT. The chain joins TRBV4-3 to TRBJ1-4; D remains ambiguous. The CDR3 contains 15 residues. Trimming pared 0 bases from V and 5 bases from J, leaving 10 bases between. Germline V gives CDR1 LGHNA, CDR2 YSLEER.

The J gene is TRBJ1-2, the V gene TRBV6-1; the D is unclear. V was cut by 6 bases and J by 4 bases, with 12 bases left in between. The germline gives CDR1 MNHNS, CDR2 SASEGT. CDR3 length equals 13 residues. The CDR3 loop reads CASRGTESYGYTF. CDR3 DNA: TGTGCCAGCAGGGGCACAGAGAGCTATGGCTACACCTTC.

This sequence joins TRBV7-3 and TRBJ2-7; the match to TRBD2 covers 11 bases. Trimming removed 2 bases from V and 4 bases from J; junction bases left unmatched: 4. This CDR3 region has 15 residues. Germline V gene lookup returns CDR1 SGHTA and CDR2 FQGTGA. The CDR3 DNA reads as TGTGCCAGCAGCTTAGGGACTAGCGGAAAATACGAGCAGTACTTC. It codes for CASSLGTSGKYEQYF.

The chain couples TRBV2 to TRBJ2-1; 9 bases match TRBD1. CDR1 and CDR2 (germline): SNHLY, FYNNEI. The trim removed 3 bases at V and 8 bases at J, leaving 5 bases unmatched. CDR3 size: 14 residues. The CDR3 sequence: CASSDTGGADEQFF. The CDR3 bases are TGTGCCAGCAGTGACACAGGGGGCGCGGATGAGCAGTTCTTC.

This clonotype showed up just a few times. The V and J genes are TRBV19 and TRBJ1-2, with 8 bases matching TRBD1. V lost 7 bases, J lost 7 bases, and 8 bases stayed unmatched. Germline V gives CDR1 LNHDA, CDR2 SQIVND (reference sequence). This CDR3 comprises 13 residues. The CDR3 sequence is CASKQYDRGGYTF. The CDR3 bases are TGTGCCAGTAAGCAATACGACAGGGGTGGCTACACCTTC.

In this sample, this clonotype turned up many times. The chain is built from TRBV5-1 and TRBJ1-6; weak D call: TRBD1 (5 bases). The CDR3 spans 15 residues. V was shortened by 0 bases and J by 9 bases, with 13 bases between the two germline ends. Germline-derived CDR1 and CDR2 are SGHRS and YFSETQ. The CDR3 protein is CASSLGVRESSPLHF. The DNA of the CDR3 is TGCGCCAGCAGCTTGGGGGTCAGGGAAAGTTCACCCCTCCACTTT.

V is TRBV5-1 and J is TRBJ2-1; D may be TRBD2 (5 bases). In germline, CDR1 is SGHRS, CDR2 YFSETQ. Deletions cut 1 base from V and 7 bases from J, with 15 bases between. The CDR3 extends over 15 amino acids. CDR3 nucleotides: TGCGCCAGCAGCTTGTTCGAGGGCCTGAGGAATGAGCAGTTCTTC. Translation: CASSLFEGLRNEQFF.

The sample holds many counts of this clonotype. The chain links TRBV11-2 to TRBJ2-7, with unresolved D. The V and J ends lost 5 bases and 5 bases respectively, with 13 bases between them. This CDR3 spans 13 amino acids. Per the germline V gene, CDR1 is SGHAT and CDR2 is FQNNGV. CDR3 residues: CASSGPAGDEQYF. The DNA of the CDR3 is TGTGCCAGCAGCGGACCGGCTGGGGACGAGCAGTACTTC. The variable domain in full, completed from reference TRBV11-2 and TRBJ2-7, reads EAGVAQSPRYKIIEKRQSVAFWCNPISGHATLYWYQQILGQGPKLLIQFQNNGVVDDSQLPKDRFSAERLKGVDSTLKIQPAKLEDSAVYLCASSGPAGDEQYFGPGTRLTVT.

This clonotype was detected ten times or more. The chain has TRBV15 and TRBJ2-1, with a tentative D call TRBD2 (5 bases). V was pared by 0 bases and J by 0 bases, with 9 bases between. CDR3 length: 16 amino acids. The V gene's germline CDR1 is LNHNV and CDR2 YYDKDF (reference sequence). The DNA of the CDR3 is TGTGCCACCAGCAGAGACTTGGGGAGCTCCTACAATGAGCAGTTCTTC. As protein: CATSRDLGSSYNEQFF.